This T cell receptor (beta chain) was retrieved from a study of blood T cells in healthy people across ages. General study results and limits: The unsorted PBMCs prevented any conclusive comparison of naive versus antigen-experienced cells.

As for this clonotype: Its antigen is not identified.

Using a J-beta primer mix together with a sample-barcoded 5' primer, a second PCR was run for about 6 to 12 cycles. TCRdb re-called the 5' RACE reads through MiXCR, storing one row per CDR3 protein. This table has roughly 1.5 million distinct CDR3 sequences, about 42% appearing once. Total RNA amounts of at least 6 micrograms were extracted per sample. The germline CDR1 and CDR2 sequences are DFQATT and SNEGSKA (reference sequence). This CDR3 region has 18 residues. The V end was cut by 5 bases, the J end by 2 bases, with 25 bases between. This clonotype originated in a woman under 30 in good health. Source material: blood. The chain is built from TRBV20-1 and TRBJ1-5; D is ambiguous. DNA for the CDR3: TGCAGTGCTCTTACGACTGGGCTGGCGGTCGGGCGCAATCAGCCCCAGCATTTT. Translating it yields CSALTTGLAVGRNQPQHF.